The sequence of this T cell receptor (beta chain) was determined in a study of T cells after yellow fever vaccination. A process of 5'RACE template switching, which added a universal primer site and UMIs, was used to make TCR cDNA. TCRdb reprocessed the 5' RACE reads with MiXCR, giving one entry per CDR3 protein. The sample holds around 310,000 distinct CDR3 sequences, 3.5% to 4.5% seen once. The study's findings and limits: Overlap between CD4 and CD8 compartments was detected for a small share of clonotypes. At 95% to 97% for CD4 and about 91% for CD8, most primary-vaccination clones showed up again after the booster.

Germline V gene lookup returns CDR1 SGHVS and CDR2 FQNEAQ. This CDR3 is built from 15 residues. V gave up 0 bases and J gave up 4 bases, with 11 bases separating them. This clonotype occurred a few times. The antigen is undetermined. The specimen comprised PBMCs, sampled 15 days after the yellow fever booster vaccination. This TCR was recovered from a man younger than 30 who received the YFV17D yellow fever vaccine. V usage is TRBV7-8 and J usage is TRBJ2-3; D is uncertain. The CDR3 coding sequence is TGTGCCAGCAGCTTAGCGCGGCCCGTGGCAGATACGCAGTATTTT. Amino acid sequence: CASSLARPVADTQYF.